The rows below give T cell receptor beta chains drawn from one sample of a study of blood T cell repertoires in COVID-19. Data came from immunoSEQ multiplex PCR; TCRdb stores just in-frame clones and leaves some out. The sample contains around 140,000 clones, approximately 89% of which appear only once. Sequences were obtained from peripheral blood. The origin of the receptors is a human donor in a cohort sampled during active COVID-19. CDR3s include the opening cysteine and the closing phenylalanine or tryptophan. The order of the fields is V gene, D gene, J gene, clone size, CDR3 protein, CDR3 DNA. D genes are given only for firm matches. The size of a clone is reported for some rows only, either as once, few or many, or as a class for expanded clones.

v_call: TRBV7-2
d_call: .
j_call: TRBJ2-7
clone_size: once
cdr3_aa: CASSLARVAYEQYF
cdr3_nt: TGTGCCAGCAGCTTGGCTCGGGTCGCCTACGAGCAGTACTTC

v_call: TRBV19
d_call: TRBD2
j_call: TRBJ2-2
clone_size: .
cdr3_aa: CASTKGTSGGKNTGELFF
cdr3_nt: TGTGCCAGTACCAAGGGGACTAGCGGGGGGAAGAACACCGGGGAGCTGTTTTTT

v_call: TRBV3-1/TRBV3-2
d_call: .
j_call: TRBJ1-2
clone_size: .
cdr3_aa: CASSGDIYGYTF
cdr3_nt: TGTGCCAGCAGCGGGGACATTTATGGCTACACCTTC

v_call: TRBV24-1
d_call: TRBD1
j_call: TRBJ2-7
clone_size: .
cdr3_aa: CATSDSRTGGHEQYF
cdr3_nt: TGTGCCACCAGTGATTCGAGGACAGGAGGTCACGAGCAGTACTTC

v_call: TRBV3-1/TRBV3-2
d_call: .
j_call: TRBJ1-4
clone_size: .
cdr3_aa: CASSQGPDSPYSFF
cdr3_nt: TGTGCCAGCAGCCAAGGGCCGGACAGCCCTTACAGTTTTTTT

v_call: TRBV11-2
d_call: TRBD1
j_call: TRBJ1-3
clone_size: .
cdr3_aa: CASSFPGQGSSGNTIYF
cdr3_nt: TGTGCCAGCAGCTTCCCGGGACAGGGGAGCTCTGGAAACACCATATATTTT

v_call: TRBV9
d_call: TRBD1
j_call: TRBJ2-2
clone_size: .
cdr3_aa: CASSVGRGRGGELFF
cdr3_nt: TGTGCCAGCAGCGTCGGCAGGGGGCGCGGCGGGGAGCTGTTTTTT

v_call: TRBV4-3
d_call: .
j_call: TRBJ1-5
clone_size: .
cdr3_aa: CASSQDSGLGSNQPQHF
cdr3_nt: TGCGCCAGCAGCCAAGATTCCGGGTTAGGTAGCAATCAGCCCCAGCATTTT

v_call: TRBV25-1
d_call: .
j_call: TRBJ1-1
clone_size: .
cdr3_aa: CASSGREDTEAFF
cdr3_nt: TGTGCCAGCAGTGGCAGGGAGGACACTGAAGCTTTCTTT

v_call: TRBV27
d_call: TRBD2
j_call: TRBJ2-7
clone_size: .
cdr3_aa: CASSFPGLAGGSSRGDEQYF
cdr3_nt: TGTGCCAGCAGTTTCCCTGGACTAGCGGGGGGTAGTAGTCGAGGGGACGAGCAGTACTTC

v_call: TRBV6-1
d_call: TRBD2
j_call: TRBJ2-5
clone_size: .
cdr3_aa: CASSARTSGDQYQETQYF
cdr3_nt: TGTGCCAGCAGTGCCCGGACTAGCGGGGATCAGTACCAAGAGACCCAGTACTTC

v_call: TRBV5-1
d_call: .
j_call: TRBJ2-3
clone_size: .
cdr3_aa: CASSSRGTDTQYF
cdr3_nt: TGCGCCAGCAGCTCACGGGGGACAGATACGCAGTATTTT

v_call: TRBV28
d_call: TRBD2
j_call: TRBJ2-1
clone_size: .
cdr3_aa: CASSRLAGQPGEQFF
cdr3_nt: TGTGCCAGCAGCCGACTAGCGGGTCAACCGGGAGAGCAGTTCTTC

v_call: TRBV11-2
d_call: TRBD2
j_call: TRBJ2-5
clone_size: .
cdr3_aa: CASSLDWIAGGFQETQYF
cdr3_nt: TGTGCCAGCAGCTTAGATTGGATAGCGGGGGGCTTCCAAGAGACCCAGTACTTC

v_call: TRBV29-1
d_call: .
j_call: TRBJ1-1
clone_size: .
cdr3_aa: CSVQRGGNTEAFF
cdr3_nt: TGCAGCGTCCAAAGAGGAGGGAACACTGAAGCTTTCTTT

v_call: TRBV7-7
d_call: TRBD2
j_call: TRBJ2-5
clone_size: .
cdr3_aa: CASSLGLAGEETQYF
cdr3_nt: TGTGCTAGCAGCTTAGGTCTAGCGGGGGAAGAGACCCAGTACTTC

v_call: TRBV24-1
d_call: .
j_call: TRBJ2-1
clone_size: .
cdr3_aa: CATSTTNTRAYNEQFF
cdr3_nt: TGTGCCACCAGTACTACTAACACCAGAGCCTACAATGAGCAGTTCTTC

v_call: TRBV7-2
d_call: .
j_call: TRBJ2-1
clone_size: once
cdr3_aa: CASSLGLRSTSEQFF
cdr3_nt: TGTGCCAGCAGCTTAGGCCTCCGATCGACATCTGAGCAGTTCTTC

v_call: TRBV5-1
d_call: .
j_call: TRBJ2-5
clone_size: .
cdr3_aa: CASSLQSRETQYF
cdr3_nt: TGCGCCAGCAGCTTGCAATCTCGGGAGACCCAGTACTTC

v_call: TRBV2
d_call: TRBD1
j_call: TRBJ1-4
clone_size: .
cdr3_aa: CASSEGTGEPRGFF
cdr3_nt: TGTGCCAGCAGTGAAGGGACAGGGGAACCGCGAGGGTTTTTT

v_call: TRBV5-8
d_call: .
j_call: TRBJ1-5
clone_size: .
cdr3_aa: CASSLRSNQPQHF
cdr3_nt: TGTGCCAGCAGCTTGCGTAGCAATCAGCCCCAGCATTTT

v_call: TRBV27
d_call: .
j_call: TRBJ2-1
clone_size: .
cdr3_aa: CASTTPRESSYNEQFF
cdr3_nt: TGTGCCAGCACCACTCCGAGGGAGAGCTCCTACAATGAGCAGTTCTTC

v_call: TRBV5-6
d_call: .
j_call: TRBJ1-6
clone_size: few
cdr3_aa: CASSFSGQVVGSPLHF
cdr3_nt: TGTGCCAGCAGCTTTTCAGGACAAGTGGTAGGTTCACCCCTCCACTTT

v_call: TRBV5-1
d_call: TRBD1
j_call: TRBJ1-1
clone_size: .
cdr3_aa: CASTSGGLDTEAFF
cdr3_nt: TGCGCCAGCACTTCAGGGGGTTTGGACACTGAAGCTTTCTTT

v_call: TRBV4-3
d_call: TRBD2
j_call: TRBJ2-2
clone_size: .
cdr3_aa: CASSPGTSGGLHTGELFF
cdr3_nt: TGCGCCAGCAGCCCGGGGACTAGCGGGGGCCTCCACACCGGGGAGCTGTTTTTT

v_call: TRBV15
d_call: .
j_call: TRBJ1-4
clone_size: .
cdr3_aa: CATSRLPGATNEKLFF
cdr3_nt: TGTGCCACCAGCAGACTCCCGGGTGCAACTAATGAAAAACTGTTTTTT

v_call: TRBV7-9
d_call: .
j_call: TRBJ1-2
clone_size: .
cdr3_aa: CASSPKGAGEGYGYTF
cdr3_nt: TGTGCCAGCAGCCCCAAAGGTGCAGGGGAAGGGTATGGCTACACCTTC

v_call: TRBV5-6
d_call: .
j_call: TRBJ1-1
clone_size: .
cdr3_aa: CASSLNQGSMNTEAFF
cdr3_nt: TGTGCCAGCAGCTTGAATCAGGGTAGTATGAACACTGAAGCTTTCTTT

v_call: TRBV27
d_call: TRBD1
j_call: TRBJ1-2
clone_size: .
cdr3_aa: CASSLGPGTGVGGYGYTF
cdr3_nt: TGTGCCAGCAGTTTGGGTCCCGGGACAGGGGTCGGGGGCTATGGCTACACCTTC

v_call: TRBV18
d_call: .
j_call: TRBJ1-1
clone_size: .
cdr3_aa: CASSPPGTRNTEAFF
cdr3_nt: TGTGCCAGCTCACCACCGGGGACAAGAAACACTGAAGCTTTCTTT

v_call: TRBV9
d_call: .
j_call: TRBJ1-3
clone_size: .
cdr3_aa: CASSFSVSGNTIYF
cdr3_nt: TGTGCCAGCAGCTTTTCAGTCTCTGGAAACACCATATATTTT

v_call: TRBV3-1/TRBV3-2
d_call: TRBD1
j_call: TRBJ1-1
clone_size: .
cdr3_aa: CASSFNRGGTEAFF
cdr3_nt: TGTGCCAGCAGCTTCAACAGGGGTGGCACTGAAGCTTTCTTT

v_call: TRBV6-5
d_call: TRBD2
j_call: TRBJ2-3
clone_size: .
cdr3_aa: CASSPSGGYNTQYF
cdr3_nt: TGTGCCAGCAGTCCTAGCGGGGGGTATAATACGCAGTATTTT

v_call: TRBV3-1/TRBV3-2
d_call: .
j_call: TRBJ1-2
clone_size: .
cdr3_aa: CASSQGREYGYTF
cdr3_nt: TGTGCCAGCAGCCAGGGGAGGGAGTATGGCTACACCTTC

v_call: TRBV5-1
d_call: TRBD2
j_call: TRBJ2-1
clone_size: .
cdr3_aa: CASSWGTGGEQFF
cdr3_nt: TGCGCCAGCAGCTGGGGGACGGGAGGTGAGCAGTTCTTC

v_call: TRBV2
d_call: .
j_call: TRBJ2-2
clone_size: .
cdr3_aa: CAGQGTGELFF
cdr3_nt: TGTGCGGGCCAGGGCACCGGGGAGCTGTTTTTT

v_call: TRBV6-1
d_call: .
j_call: TRBJ2-4
clone_size: .
cdr3_aa: CASSGVGVGGPPFAKNIQYF
cdr3_nt: TGTGCCAGCAGTGGGGTTGGGGTAGGGGGTCCCCCTTTTGCCAAAAACATTCAGTACTTC

v_call: TRBV5-4
d_call: TRBD1
j_call: TRBJ2-7
clone_size: .
cdr3_aa: CASSRDRGPYEQYF
cdr3_nt: TGTGCCAGCAGCCGGGACAGGGGGCCCTACGAGCAGTACTTC

v_call: TRBV5-4
d_call: TRBD1
j_call: TRBJ1-2
clone_size: .
cdr3_aa: CASSSGQGLGYTF
cdr3_nt: TGTGCCAGCAGCTCTGGACAGGGCCTCGGCTACACCTTC